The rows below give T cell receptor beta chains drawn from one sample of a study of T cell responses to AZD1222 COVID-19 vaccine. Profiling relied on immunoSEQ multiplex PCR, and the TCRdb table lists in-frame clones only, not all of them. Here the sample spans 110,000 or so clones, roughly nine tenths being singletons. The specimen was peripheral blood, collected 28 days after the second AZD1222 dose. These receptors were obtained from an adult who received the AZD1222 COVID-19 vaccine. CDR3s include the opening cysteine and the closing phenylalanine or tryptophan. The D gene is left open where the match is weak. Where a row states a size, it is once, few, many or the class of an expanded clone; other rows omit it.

TGTGCCAGCAGTTACGCGGGAAACCCTACCCAGCAGTACTTC	CASSYAGNPTQQYF	-	-	TRBJ2-7	TRBV6-6
TGTGCCAGCAGCCAAGACGCGGTTGTGACGCAGTATTTT	CASSQDAVVTQYF	-	-	TRBJ2-3	TRBV3-1/TRBV3-2
TGCGCCAGCAGCTTAACCGGGACAGGGGATTACACCTTC	CASSLTGTGDYTF	TRBD1	-	TRBJ1-2	TRBV5-1
TGTGCCAGCAGCCCGGTGATGGGCGGGGAGCTGTTTTTT	CASSPVMGGELFF	-	-	TRBJ2-2	TRBV5-4
TGCGCCAGCAGTCCCGGACTAAGGGGGGACGATGAAAAACTGTTTTTT	CASSPGLRGDDEKLFF	-	-	TRBJ1-4	TRBV5-1
TGTGCCTGGAGTCGATTGACCACTGAAGCTTTCTTT	CAWSRLTTEAFF	-	-	TRBJ1-1	TRBV30
TGTGCCAGCAGCACCCTCGACTACGAGCAGTACTTC	CASSTLDYEQYF	-	-	TRBJ2-7	TRBV6-5
TGTGCCAGCAGCCTATGGACTCCACAAGGGCGCCACGAGCAGTACTTC	CASSLWTPQGRHEQYF	-	-	TRBJ2-7	TRBV7-3
TGTGCCAGCAGCGGAGCCGGGACATTCTCGTCCCCTAACTATGGCTACACCTTC	CASSGAGTFSSPNYGYTF	-	-	TRBJ1-2	TRBV9
TGTGCCAGCAGCTTTGCCGGGGGCGGTTCCACCGGGGAGCTGTTTTTT	CASSFAGGGSTGELFF	-	-	TRBJ2-2	TRBV11-2
TGTGCCAGCAGCGTAGGGGTCTCCTTAGCGGGAGCTGAGCAGTTCTTC	CASSVGVSLAGAEQFF	TRBD2	-	TRBJ2-1	TRBV9
TGTGCCAGTAGTACCATTGGACTAGCGGGAGGGGACAATGAGCAGTTCTTC	CASSTIGLAGGDNEQFF	TRBD2	-	TRBJ2-1	TRBV19
TGTGCCAGCAGCCAAGGGGCGTGGGGGCCGAACACTGAAGCTTTCTTT	CASSQGAWGPNTEAFF	-	-	TRBJ1-1	TRBV3-1/TRBV3-2
TGTGCCAGCAGCTTGTCCTCCCAACGGAGCTACACCTTC	CASSLSSQRSYTF	-	-	TRBJ1-2	TRBV7-2
TGTGCCAGCAGTCCCAACAGGGTGGAAGCTTTCTTT	CASSPNRVEAFF	-	-	TRBJ1-1	TRBV28
TGTGCCAGCAGCTTATCCCCCGGGACAAAAGGCTACACCTTC	CASSLSPGTKGYTF	-	-	TRBJ1-2	TRBV7-2
TGTGCCACCAGGAAGGGGCAGGGCGGCGAAGCTTTCTTT	CATRKGQGGEAFF	-	once	TRBJ1-1	TRBV24-1
TGTGCCAGCAGTTTCTACGTAGGGCAGGGACCCTACGAGCAGTACTTC	CASSFYVGQGPYEQYF	-	-	TRBJ2-7	TRBV27
TGTGCCAGTAGACGCGGGACAAACACCGGGGAGCTGTTTTTT	CASRRGTNTGELFF	-	-	TRBJ2-2	TRBV19
TGTGCCAGCAGTTTAAGTTCTGTCGGGGAGCTGTTTTTT	CASSLSSVGELFF	-	once	TRBJ2-2	TRBV27
TGTGCCATCAGTGATGGCGACAGAGCCTACGAGCAGTACTTC	CAISDGDRAYEQYF	-	-	TRBJ2-7	TRBV10-3
TGTGCCAGCAGCTTAGGTGACTATGGCTACACCTTC	CASSLGDYGYTF	-	-	TRBJ1-2	TRBV7-9
TGTGCCAGCAGTCAGGACAGGGGGATCTCCGCATTTAAGTTCTTC	CASSQDRGISAFKFF	TRBD1	once	TRBJ2-1	TRBV6-2/TRBV6-3
TGTGCCAGCAGTATGACTAGCGGGAGTTTAAACGAGCAGTACTTC	CASSMTSGSLNEQYF	TRBD2	-	TRBJ2-7	TRBV27
TGTGCCAGCATGGGACAGGGAAACACCGGGGAGCTGTTTTTT	CASMGQGNTGELFF	TRBD1	-	TRBJ2-2	TRBV6-5
TGTGCCAGCAGCTTAGCGGGTCAGCCCCAGCATTTT	CASSLAGQPQHF	-	-	TRBJ1-5	TRBV7-2
TGTGCCAGCAGCCAAGATTTGCCAGGGACCTACGAGCAGTACTTC	CASSQDLPGTYEQYF	-	-	TRBJ2-7	TRBV3-1/TRBV3-2
TGTGCCAGCAGTTCGGACAGGGGTAATTCACCCCTCCACTTT	CASSSDRGNSPLHF	TRBD1	-	TRBJ1-6	TRBV27
TGTGCCAGCAGCTTAGAAGGTTGGGGACAGGGGCGCACCGGGGAGCTGTTTTTT	CASSLEGWGQGRTGELFF	TRBD1	-	TRBJ2-2	TRBV11-3
TGCGCCAGCCAGGAGCCAGGGCAGAAGAACGAGCAGTACTTC	CASQEPGQKNEQYF	-	once	TRBJ2-7	TRBV5-1
TGCGCCAGCAGCTTGGAACGTTACACTGAAGCTTTCTTT	CASSLERYTEAFF	-	-	TRBJ1-1	TRBV5-1